This TCR beta chain was obtained from a study of vaccination effects on CD4 cells after COVID-19. Study-level information: The culture medium for 2 million or so PBMC per well included around 10 IU/ml IL-2 and 9 to 10 ug/ml peptides. The study, taken as a whole, reports: Late post-vaccination samples showed marked contraction of infection- and vaccine-induced clones.

The data were produced by immunoSEQ multiplex PCR, yet TCRdb's version contains in-frame clones alone and is incomplete. The table includes approximately 60,000 clones, about 72% detected once. CD4+ T cells were isolated after roughly nine days of culture. The individual was infected with SARS-CoV-2 between March and December 2020, as confirmed by PCR. Half-medium exchanges with IL-2 medium took place on days 3 and 7. For this clone: Its antigen is unidentified.

This CDR3 contains 18 residues. V gave up 0 bases and J gave up 1 base, with 16 bases separating them. CDR1 and CDR2 from the germline V gene are KGHDR and SFDVKD. The chain uses TRBV24-1 and TRBJ2-3; D call uncertain. The sample in question was CD4+ T cells from PBMCs cultured without peptide, obtained before COVID-19 vaccination. The sequence was obtained from a human donor who had a prior SARS-CoV-2 infection. The CDR3 protein is CATSDLWIGSSGTDTQYF. The CDR3 nucleotides read TGTGCCACCAGTGATTTGTGGATCGGTTCGTCAGGCACAGATACGCAGTATTTT.